Listed here is a single T cell receptor beta chain. What it binds is not known. This sample was included in a study of shared clonotypes between healthy human individuals. Study-wide points: For sorted subsets, rarefaction showed incomplete sequencing despite large depth.

Germline-derived CDR1 and CDR2 are SNHLY and FYNNEI. V gave up 3 bases and J gave up 5 bases, with 10 bases separating them. The CDR3 covers 13 residues. TCRdb's table, derived via immunoSEQ multiplex PCR, lists solely in-frame clones and lacks some. The sample yields about 1.5 million clones, roughly 98% seen once. The receptor was isolated from a man younger than 40 in good health. Sequencing was performed on naive CD4+ T cells sorted from blood. Indicated subset: CD45RA+ positively selected. The chain is built from TRBV2 and TRBJ2-5; tentative D call: TRBD1 (7 bases). CDR3 DNA sequence: TGTGCCAGCAGTGATGCAGGGGGGGAGACCCAGTACTTC. Protein: CASSDAGGETQYF.